Each of the 28 T cell receptor beta chains below was sequenced from the same sample in a study of shared clonotypes between healthy human individuals. Assay used: immunoSEQ multiplex PCR; TCRdb lists only in-frame clones, some missing. The sample lists about 750,000 clones, about 92% occurring once. The naive CD8 fraction comprised CD45RO-negative cells positively selected for CCR7 and excluded terminally differentiated effector memory CD45RA+ cells. Source material: naive CD8+ T cells sorted from blood. The receptors here all came from a man aged 25 to 40 in good health.

This CDR3 is CASRAGGATEQFF. CDR3 nucleotides: TGTGCCAGCAGGGCCGGGGGGGCGACTGAGCAGTTCTTC. The chain links TRBV2 to TRBJ2-1, with TRBD2 matching 8 bases. V shed 6 bases and J 9 bases; nucleotides not matched to a gene: 7. This CDR3 has 13 residues. Germline V lookup: CDR1 SNHLY, CDR2 FYNNEI.

The chain recombines TRBV10-3 with TRBJ2-4, with 9 bases that match TRBD2. The CDR3 consists of 15 residues. Losses at the gene ends were 0 bases for V and 8 bases for J; bases not matched to a gene: 5. Germline values: CDR1 ENHRY, CDR2 SYGVKD. CDR3 residues: CAISESPSGADIQYF. The CDR3 DNA reads as TGTGCCATCAGTGAGTCGCCTAGCGGGGCGGACATTCAGTACTTC.

The rearrangement joins TRBV28 to TRBJ2-7, with TRBD2 as a possible D gene (6 bases). Looked up from germline, CDR1 is MDHEN and CDR2 is SYDVKM. The CDR3 is 16 residues long. The V end lost 2 bases, the J end lost 0 bases, and 14 bases lay between the germline ends. The CDR3 sequence is CASSLILATSSYEQYF. CDR3 bases: TGTGCCAGCAGTTTAATTCTAGCGACAAGCTCCTACGAGCAGTACTTC.

The chain links TRBV4-3 to TRBJ2-1; 10 bases are shared with TRBD2. There are 15 residues in the CDR3. The V gene end was trimmed by 3 bases and the J gene end by 7 bases; junction bases not matched to a gene: 6. The germline gives CDR1 LGHNA, CDR2 YSLEER. The CDR3 bases are TGCGCCAGCAGCCACAGTAGCGGGAGGACAAATGAGCAGTTCTTC. Residues: CASSHSSGRTNEQFF.

As for this clone: Within the sample, other DNA sequences also encode this same CDR3. The DNA for the CDR3 is TGTGCCAGCAGTTTCGGTCAGGGCAACTACGAGCAGTACTTC. Translation gives CASSFGQGNYEQYF. J is TRBJ2-7 and V is TRBV27, with D maybe TRBD1 (5 bases). Trimming cost V 3 bases and J 3 bases, with 12 bases left between them. Germline V lookup: CDR1 MNHEY, CDR2 SMNVEV (reference sequence). The CDR3 contains 14 residues.

The rearrangement links TRBV2 to TRBJ2-1, with 10 positions matching TRBD2. CDR1 and CDR2 from the germline V gene are SNHLY and FYNNEI. The CDR3 spans 15 residues. V gave up 5 bases and J gave up 6 bases; unmatched junction bases: 7. CDR3 region: CASSRAGGESNEQFF. The CDR3 DNA reads TGTGCCAGCAGTCGAGCGGGAGGGGAGAGCAATGAGCAGTTCTTC.

V is TRBV28 and J is TRBJ2-3, with a weak D call TRBD1 (6 bases). Trimming took off 5 bases at V and 9 bases at J, with 21 bases between the two ends. The CDR3 totals 15 residues. Germline V gives CDR1 MDHEN, CDR2 SYDVKM. CDR3 sequence (DNA): TGTGCCAGCAGTGCGCCGGGACAAGCGTTGAGGACGCAGTATTTT. Its protein is CASSAPGQALRTQYF.

This chain uses TRBV6-1 with TRBJ2-1; 7 nucleotides line up with TRBD2. Germline V gene data show CDR1 as MNHNS and CDR2 as SASEGT. J gave up 5 bases and V 2 bases, and 6 bases lay outside the gene matches. CDR3 length: 15 residues. In DNA, the CDR3 is TGTGCCAGCAGTGAAATCACTAGCGTGAACAATGAGCAGTTCTTC. Translation gives CASSEITSVNNEQFF.

The chain uses TRBV27 and TRBJ1-1; D may be TRBD1 (6 bases). The CDR3 length is 14 residues. The ends were cut back, 3 bases at V and 5 bases at J, with 13 bases in the middle. The germline CDR1 and CDR2 sequences are MNHEY and SMNVEV (reference sequence). Here the CDR3 reads CASSFFEGGTEAFF. Written as DNA, the CDR3 is TGTGCCAGCAGTTTCTTTGAAGGGGGGACTGAAGCTTTCTTT.

This clone appeared a single time. The chain joins TRBV28 to TRBJ1-3; maybe TRBD1 (6 bases). V shed 5 bases and J shed 3 bases, with 17 bases lying between them. Germline V lookup: CDR1 MDHEN, CDR2 SYDVKM. The CDR3 consists of 16 residues. As DNA, the CDR3 is TGTGCCAGCAGTCTCCGGACAGCTATGGATGGAAACACCATATATTTT. Protein: CASSLRTAMDGNTIYF.

The chain joins TRBV29-1 to TRBJ2-5; 9 bases align to TRBD1. Per the germline V gene, CDR1 is SQVTM and CDR2 is ANQGSEA. The CDR3 runs to 16 residues. V lost 8 bases, J lost 1 base, and 14 bases stayed unmatched. The chain's CDR3 is CSTTGTGSEIQETQYF. CDR3 in DNA: TGCAGCACCACCGGGACAGGGAGCGAGATCCAAGAGACCCAGTACTTC.

The chain couples TRBV28 to TRBJ2-7; 7 positions match TRBD1. After removal of 7 bases from V and 3 bases from J, the junction contained 9 bases not matched to a gene. CDR1 MDHEN and CDR2 SYDVKM come from the germline V gene. This CDR3 contains 14 residues. The CDR3 region is CASKPGQLVYEQYF. The CDR3, as DNA: TGTGCCAGCAAACCGGGACAGCTTGTCTACGAGCAGTACTTC.

J is TRBJ1-1 and V is TRBV6-6; the D is unclear. The V and J ends lost 9 bases and 7 bases respectively, with 24 bases between them. The CDR3 totals 15 residues. Germline CDR1 is MNHNY and CDR2 is SVGAGI (reference sequence). The CDR3 loop reads CASSSSVNPRIEAFF. The CDR3 coding sequence is TGTGCCAGTTCCTCCTCAGTGAACCCTAGGATTGAAGCTTTCTTT.

The rearrangement joins TRBV5-6 to TRBJ2-5; D gene unclear. The V end lost 4 bases, the J end lost 3 bases, and 13 bases lay between the germline ends. The CDR3 loop spans 14 amino acids. Germline values: CDR1 SGHDT, CDR2 YYEEEE. The CDR3 DNA follows: TGTGCCAGCAGCCTAATAATAAGAGAAGAGACCCAGTACTTC. Translated: CASSLIIREETQYF.

The chain is built from TRBV25-1 and TRBJ1-2; 8 bases are shared with TRBD1. There are 12 residues in the CDR3. The germline V gene encodes CDR1 MGHDK and CDR2 SYGVNS. The V and J ends lost 5 bases and 6 bases, in that order; junction bases with no gene match: 2. CDR3 residues: CASSPGGHGYTF. DNA of the CDR3: TGTGCCAGCAGTCCAGGGGGCCATGGCTACACCTTC.

This clone has only one observation. V gene TRBV9 combines with J gene TRBJ2-3; D is undetermined. The V and J ends lost 4 bases and 0 bases respectively, with 9 bases between them. The CDR3 extends over 14 amino acids. Germline V gene lookup returns CDR1 SGDLS and CDR2 YYNGEE. The CDR3, as DNA: TGTGCCAGCAGCCCCCCCCCTAGCACAGATACGCAGTATTTT. Protein product: CASSPPPSTDTQYF. Full variable domain (missing parts from reference TRBV9 and TRBJ2-3): DSGVTQTPKHLITATGQRVTLRCSPRSGDLSVYWYQQSLDQGLQFLIQYYNGEERAKGNILERFSAQQFPDLHSELNLSSLELGDSALYFCASSPPPSTDTQYFGPGTRLTVL.

CDR3 in DNA: TGTGCCACCACGACAGGGGAGTCTAATGAAAAACTGTTTTTT. It translates to CATTTGESNEKLFF. The rearrangement links TRBV2 to TRBJ1-4, with 8 positions matching TRBD1. CDR3 length: 14 residues. The J segment lost 3 bases and the V segment lost 10 bases, leaving 7 bases of the junction unmatched. The germline V gene encodes CDR1 SNHLY and CDR2 FYNNEI. The whole variable domain, remainder taken from reference TRBV2 and TRBJ1-4, is EPEVTQTPSHQVTQMGQEVILRCVPISNHLYFYWYRQILGQKVEFLVSFYNNEISEKSEIFDDQFSVERPDGSNFTLKIRSTKLEDSAMYFCATTTGESNEKLFFGSGTQLSVL.

This clone was picked up a small number of times. The chain is built from TRBV11-2 and TRBJ1-5; possible D gene TRBD1, 5 bases. CDR1 and CDR2 (germline): SGHAT, FQNNGV. This CDR3 spans 14 amino acids. V shed 1 base and J shed 6 bases, with 10 bases lying between them. CDR3 coding DNA: TGTGCCAGCAGCTTAGGGCAGGGAGGTCAGCCCCAGCATTTT. Its translation is CASSLGQGGQPQHF.

The rearrangement links TRBV7-6 to TRBJ2-7, with TRBD2 as a possible D gene (6 bases). CDR1 SGHVS and CDR2 FNYEAQ come from the germline V gene. Trimming stripped 1 base from V and 4 bases from J, with 14 bases between. The CDR3 spans 15 residues. DNA for the CDR3: TGTGCCAGCAGCTTAGGGAAGGGACTTCAATACGAGCAGTACTTC. It translates to CASSLGKGLQYEQYF.

DNA of the CDR3: TGCGCCAGCAGCCTACCCCAGGGGAGGGCTGAAGCTTTCTTT. Translation gives CASSLPQGRAEAFF. This rearrangement joins TRBV5-1 to TRBJ1-1; a possible D gene is TRBD1 (6 bases). Trimming pared 4 bases from V and 6 bases from J, leaving 16 bases between. The CDR3 runs 14 residues. Germline CDR1 is SGHRS and CDR2 is YFSETQ.

V and J are TRBV27 and TRBJ2-3; 7 nucleotides match TRBD2. CDR1 MNHEY and CDR2 SMNVEV come from the germline V gene (reference sequence). The CDR3 loop spans 15 amino acids. The V segment lost 5 bases and the J segment 1 base; nucleotides outside the gene matches: 6. DNA of the CDR3: TGTGCCAGCAGTCCCGAGCGGGACGGCACAGATACGCAGTATTTT. Its protein product is CASSPERDGTDTQYF.

The chain links TRBV11-2 to TRBJ1-2; 8 positions match TRBD1. CDR1 SGHAT and CDR2 FQNNGV come from the germline V gene. After removal of 4 bases from V and 6 bases from J, the junction contained 4 bases not matched to a gene. The CDR3 spans 13 residues. CDR3 in amino acids: CASSSDRGNGYTF. CDR3 nucleotide sequence: TGTGCCAGCAGCTCCGACAGGGGAAATGGCTACACCTTC.

The genes are TRBV7-9 and TRBJ2-7; possible D gene TRBD2, 5 bases. The germline V gene encodes CDR1 SEHNR and CDR2 FQNEAQ (reference sequence). V lost 5 bases, J lost 2 bases, and 10 bases lay in between. There are 13 residues in the CDR3. For the CDR3, the DNA is TGTGCCAGCAGCCCCGGGGTAGCCTACGAGCAGTACTTC. Translated: CASSPGVAYEQYF.

The chain uses TRBV19 and TRBJ1-2; perhaps TRBD1 as D (5 bases). The CDR3 runs 14 residues. V was clipped by 1 base and J by 3 bases, with 9 bases between them. Germline loops: CDR1 LNHDA, CDR2 SQIVND (reference sequence). This chain's CDR3 is CASSIVGTDYGYTF. In DNA form, the CDR3 reads TGTGCCAGTAGTATAGTTGGGACGGACTATGGCTACACCTTC.

This CDR3 reads CASSSGRKQFF. CDR3 nucleotides: TGTGCCAGCAGCTCCGGACGGAAGCAGTTCTTC. The chain recombines TRBV11-2 with TRBJ2-1; D ambiguous. Trimming took 4 bases from V and 11 from J, leaving 9 bases between them. Germline V CDR1 and CDR2: SGHAT, FQNNGV. This CDR3 contains 11 residues.

This clone was observed a single time. V usage is TRBV6-5 and J usage is TRBJ1-1, with a tentative D call TRBD1 (5 bases). The germline V gene encodes CDR1 MNHEY and CDR2 SVGAGI. Trimming took 7 bases from V and 1 from J, leaving 10 bases between them. This CDR3 has 13 residues. The CDR3 reads CASKGSGNTEAFF. The CDR3, as DNA: TGTGCCAGCAAGGGGTCCGGGAACACTGAAGCTTTCTTT.

Here the CDR3 reads CASSSGQGSTDTQYF. In DNA form, the CDR3 reads TGTGCCAGCAGCTCGGGACAGGGGAGCACAGATACGCAGTATTTT. The chain couples TRBV11-2 to TRBJ2-3; 10 bases agree with TRBD1. The CDR3 has 15 amino acids. The J segment lost 0 bases and the V segment lost 4 bases, leaving 1 base of the junction unmatched. Per the germline V gene, CDR1 is SGHAT and CDR2 is FQNNGV.

The chain carries TRBV10-3 and TRBJ1-2; 12 bases are a match to TRBD1. This CDR3 has 15 residues. Germline-derived CDR1 and CDR2 are ENHRY and SYGVKD. The J segment lost 5 bases and the V segment lost 7 bases, leaving 8 bases of the junction unmatched. The CDR3 sequence: CAITNGTGGEYGYTF. The CDR3 DNA reads as TGTGCCATCACCAACGGGACAGGGGGCGAGTATGGCTACACCTTC.